This paragraph covers one T cell receptor (beta chain) sequence. This specimen belongs to a study of OX40 agonist ivuxolimab in advanced cancers. Study-level background: Two cutaneous melanoma patients and one hepatocellular carcinoma patient, three in all, had partial responses.

CDR1 is SGHRS, CDR2 YFSETQ, per germline. This CDR3 has 18 residues. The trim removed 0 bases at V and 3 bases at J, leaving 13 bases unmatched. Assay used: immunoSEQ multiplex PCR; TCRdb lists only in-frame clones, some missing. Of around 66,000 clones in the sample, 80% to 85% were seen once. Enrollment shut out patients with autoimmune disease history or systemic immunosuppression. This TCR came from an adult with an advanced solid tumor such as melanoma, head and neck, liver or kidney cancer. Sequences were derived from CD4+ or CD8+ T cells sorted from blood, sampled in a trial of the OX40 agonist ivuxolimab. The chain carries TRBV5-1 and TRBJ2-7; 9 bases are shared with TRBD1. This CDR3 is CASSLESQGARGLYEQYF. CDR3 bases: TGCGCCAGCAGCTTGGAGTCACAGGGGGCTCGCGGGCTCTACGAGCAGTACTTC.